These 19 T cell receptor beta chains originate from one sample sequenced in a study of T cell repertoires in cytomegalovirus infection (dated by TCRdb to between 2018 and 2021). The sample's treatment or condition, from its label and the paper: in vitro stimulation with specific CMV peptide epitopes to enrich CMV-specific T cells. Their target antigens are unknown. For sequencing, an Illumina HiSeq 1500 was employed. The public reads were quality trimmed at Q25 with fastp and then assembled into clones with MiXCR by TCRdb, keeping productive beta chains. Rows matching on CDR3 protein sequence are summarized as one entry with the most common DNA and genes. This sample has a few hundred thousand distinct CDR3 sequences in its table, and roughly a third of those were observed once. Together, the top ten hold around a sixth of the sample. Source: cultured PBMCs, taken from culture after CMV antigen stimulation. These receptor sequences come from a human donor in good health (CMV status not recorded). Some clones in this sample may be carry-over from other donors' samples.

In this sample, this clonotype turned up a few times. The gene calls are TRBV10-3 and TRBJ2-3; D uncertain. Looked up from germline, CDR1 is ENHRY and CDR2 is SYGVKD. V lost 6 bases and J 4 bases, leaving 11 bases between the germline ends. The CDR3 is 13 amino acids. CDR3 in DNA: TGTGCCATCAGACCCAGCGCAGCAGATACGCAGTATTTT. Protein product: CAIRPSAADTQYF.

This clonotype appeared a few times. The CDR3 coding sequence is TGTGCCAGCAGCTTAGACCGGGACGTCGATGAGCAGTTCTTC. Translating gives CASSLDRDVDEQFF. This rearrangement joins TRBV7-4 to TRBJ2-1; TRBD1 or TRBD2 may be the D gene (5 bases each). Germline V gene lookup returns CDR1 SGHVT and CDR2 SQSDAQ. The CDR3 is made up of 14 amino acids. The germline V and J ends were trimmed by 1 base and 8 bases, with 12 bases remaining between them.

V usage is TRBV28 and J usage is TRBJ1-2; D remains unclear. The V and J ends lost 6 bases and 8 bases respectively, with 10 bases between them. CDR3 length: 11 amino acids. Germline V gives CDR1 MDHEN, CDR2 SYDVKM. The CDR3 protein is CASRVPRGYTF. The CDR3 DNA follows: TGTGCCAGCAGGGTGCCGCGGGGCTACACCTTC.

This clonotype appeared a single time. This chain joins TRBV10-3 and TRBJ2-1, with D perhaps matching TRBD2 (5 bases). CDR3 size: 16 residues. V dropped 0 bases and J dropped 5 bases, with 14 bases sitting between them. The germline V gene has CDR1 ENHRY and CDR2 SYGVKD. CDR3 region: CAISESPGLLNNEQFF. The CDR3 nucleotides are TGTGCCATCAGTGAGTCGCCTGGACTCCTTAACAATGAGCAGTTCTTC.

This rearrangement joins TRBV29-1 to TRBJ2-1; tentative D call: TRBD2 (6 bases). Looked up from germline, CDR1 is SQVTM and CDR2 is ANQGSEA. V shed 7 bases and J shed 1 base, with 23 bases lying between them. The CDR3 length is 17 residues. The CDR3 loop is CSAPGAATFGSYNEQFF. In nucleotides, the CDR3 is TGCAGCGCTCCGGGAGCAGCGACGTTCGGATCCTACAATGAGCAGTTCTTC.

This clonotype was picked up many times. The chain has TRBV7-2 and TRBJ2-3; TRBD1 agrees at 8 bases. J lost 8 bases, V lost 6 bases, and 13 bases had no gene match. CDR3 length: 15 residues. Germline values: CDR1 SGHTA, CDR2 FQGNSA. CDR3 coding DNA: TGTGCCAGCAGGCCGACAGGGGACCCCCGGAGTACGCAGTATTTT. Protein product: CASRPTGDPRSTQYF.

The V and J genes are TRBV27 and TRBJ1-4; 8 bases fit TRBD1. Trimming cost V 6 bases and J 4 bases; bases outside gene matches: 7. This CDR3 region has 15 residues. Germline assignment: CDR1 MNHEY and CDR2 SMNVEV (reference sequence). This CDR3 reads CASRRTGFSNEKLFF. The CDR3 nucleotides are TGTGCCAGCAGACGGACAGGGTTTAGTAATGAAAAACTGTTTTTT.

This CDR3 is CASSLGSGHNMRGEQFF. In DNA, the CDR3 is TGTGCCAGCAGTTTAGGATCGGGACACAATATGCGGGGTGAGCAGTTCTTC. The genes are TRBV12-3 or TRBV12-4 and TRBJ2-1, with D possibly called TRBD1 or TRBD2 (6 bases each). The V and J ends lost 1 base and 9 bases respectively, with 22 bases between them. The CDR3 extends over 17 amino acids.

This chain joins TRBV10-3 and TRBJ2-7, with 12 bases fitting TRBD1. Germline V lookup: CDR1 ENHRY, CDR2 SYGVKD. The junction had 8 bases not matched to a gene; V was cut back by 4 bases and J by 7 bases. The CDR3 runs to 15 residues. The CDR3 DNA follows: TGTGCCATCAGTGCAGGGACAGGGGGCCCGAGGGAGCAGTACGTC. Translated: CAISAGTGGPREQYV.

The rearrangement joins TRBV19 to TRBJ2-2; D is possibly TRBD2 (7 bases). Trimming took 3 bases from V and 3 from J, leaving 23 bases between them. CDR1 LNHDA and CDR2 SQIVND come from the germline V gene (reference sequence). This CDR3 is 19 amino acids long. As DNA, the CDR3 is TGTGCCAGTAGTATTGATTTACAAGGGGGGGGAACGGACACCGGGGAGCTGTTTTTT. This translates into CASSIDLQGGGTDTGELFF.

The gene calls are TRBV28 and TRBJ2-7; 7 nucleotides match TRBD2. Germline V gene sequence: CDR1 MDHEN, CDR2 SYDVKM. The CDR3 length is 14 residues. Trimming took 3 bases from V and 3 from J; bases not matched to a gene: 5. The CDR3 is CASSLGGNFYEQYF. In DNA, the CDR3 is TGTGCCAGCAGTTTGGGGGGGAACTTCTACGAGCAGTACTTC.

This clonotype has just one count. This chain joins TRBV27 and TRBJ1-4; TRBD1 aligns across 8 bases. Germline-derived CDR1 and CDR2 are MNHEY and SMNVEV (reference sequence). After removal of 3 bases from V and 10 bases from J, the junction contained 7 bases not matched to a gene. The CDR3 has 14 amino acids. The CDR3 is CASSLARGRGKLFF. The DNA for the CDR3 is TGTGCCAGCAGTTTGGCCAGGGGGCGCGGAAAACTGTTTTTT.

The CDR3 coding sequence is TGTGCCAGCATACCCGGGACCAACACCGGGGAGCTGTTTTTT. Amino acid sequence: CASIPGTNTGELFF. V gene TRBV6-6 combines with J gene TRBJ2-2; D may match TRBD1 or TRBD2 (5 bases each). Germline CDR1 is MNHNY and CDR2 is SVGAGI (reference sequence). V lost 7 bases and J lost 2, with 11 bases in between. This CDR3 spans 14 amino acids.

In DNA, the CDR3 is TGTGCCAGCAGTTACTGGGAAAATAACAATGAGCAGTTCTTC. This codes for CASSYWENNNEQFF. This chain uses TRBV6-8 with TRBJ2-1, with D unclear. The V end was cut by 1 base, the J end by 5 bases, with 9 bases between. Germline V gene lookup returns CDR1 MNHGY and CDR2 SAAAGT. This CDR3 has 14 amino acids.

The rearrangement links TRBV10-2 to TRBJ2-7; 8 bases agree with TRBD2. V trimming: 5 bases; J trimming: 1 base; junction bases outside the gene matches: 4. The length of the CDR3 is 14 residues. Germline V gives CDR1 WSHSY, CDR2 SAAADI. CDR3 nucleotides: TGCGCCAGCAGTAAACTAGCGGAGTCCTACGAGCAGTACGTC. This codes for CASSKLAESYEQYV.

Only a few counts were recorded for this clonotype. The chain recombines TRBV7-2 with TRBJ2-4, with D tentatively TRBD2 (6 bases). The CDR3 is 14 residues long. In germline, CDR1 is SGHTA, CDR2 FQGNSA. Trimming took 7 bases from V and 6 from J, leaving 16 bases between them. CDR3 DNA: TGTGCCAGCACCACCTATTTCGGGGGAAACATTCAGTACTTC. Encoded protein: CASTTYFGGNIQYF.

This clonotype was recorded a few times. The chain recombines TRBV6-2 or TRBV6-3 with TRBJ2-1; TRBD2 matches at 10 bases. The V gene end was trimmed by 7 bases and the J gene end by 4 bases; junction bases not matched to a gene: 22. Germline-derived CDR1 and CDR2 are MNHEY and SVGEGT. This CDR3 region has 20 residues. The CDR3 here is CASTDVSRSGRAQGYNEQFF. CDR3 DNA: TGTGCCAGCACCGACGTATCGAGAAGCGGGAGGGCACAGGGTTACAATGAGCAGTTCTTC.

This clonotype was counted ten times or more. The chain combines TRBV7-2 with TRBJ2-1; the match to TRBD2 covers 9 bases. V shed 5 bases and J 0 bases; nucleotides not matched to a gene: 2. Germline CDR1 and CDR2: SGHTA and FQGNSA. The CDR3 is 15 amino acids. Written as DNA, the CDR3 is TGTGCCAGCAGCACACTAGCGGGCTCCTACAATGAGCAGTTCTTC. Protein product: CASSTLAGSYNEQFF.

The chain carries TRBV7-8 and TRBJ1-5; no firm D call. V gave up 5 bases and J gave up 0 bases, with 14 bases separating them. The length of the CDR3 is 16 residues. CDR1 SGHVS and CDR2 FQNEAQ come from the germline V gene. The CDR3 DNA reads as TGTGCCAGCAGCGACATGGGGATTTATAGCAATCAGCCCCAGCATTTT. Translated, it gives CASSDMGIYSNQPQHF.